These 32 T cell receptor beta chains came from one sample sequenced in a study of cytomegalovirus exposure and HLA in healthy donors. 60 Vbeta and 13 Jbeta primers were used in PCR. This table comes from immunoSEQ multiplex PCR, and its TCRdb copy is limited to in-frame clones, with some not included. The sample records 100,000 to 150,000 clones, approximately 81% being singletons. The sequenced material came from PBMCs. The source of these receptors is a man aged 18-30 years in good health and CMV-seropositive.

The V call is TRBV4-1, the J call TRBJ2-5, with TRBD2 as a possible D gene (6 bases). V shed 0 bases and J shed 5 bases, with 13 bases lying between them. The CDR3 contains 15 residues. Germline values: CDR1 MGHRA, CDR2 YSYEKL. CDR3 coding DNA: TGCGCCAGCAGCCAAGAATTCGGGGAGGTGGAGACCCAGTACTTC. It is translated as CASSQEFGEVETQYF.

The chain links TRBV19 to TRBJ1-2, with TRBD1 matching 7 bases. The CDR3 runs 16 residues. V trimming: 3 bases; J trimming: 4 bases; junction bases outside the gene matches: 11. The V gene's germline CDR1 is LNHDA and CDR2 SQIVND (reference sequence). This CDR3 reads CASSMTRGGSGYGYTF. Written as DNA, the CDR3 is TGTGCCAGTAGTATGACCAGAGGGGGCTCGGGCTATGGCTACACCTTC.

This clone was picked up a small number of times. In DNA form, the CDR3 reads TGTGCCAGCAGCCTACAGGGTGTGAACACTGAAGCTTTCTTT. It yields the protein CASSLQGVNTEAFF. The chain links TRBV5-4 to TRBJ1-1, with D possibly being TRBD1 (6 bases). The CDR3 is 14 residues long. Germline V gene sequence: CDR1 SGHNT, CDR2 YYREEE (reference sequence). Between the trimmed V and J ends, which lost 4 bases and 0 bases, there was a span of 10 bases.

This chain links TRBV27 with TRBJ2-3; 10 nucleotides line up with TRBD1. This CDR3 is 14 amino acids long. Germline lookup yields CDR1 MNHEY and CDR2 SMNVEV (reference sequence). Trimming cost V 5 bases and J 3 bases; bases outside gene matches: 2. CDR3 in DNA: TGTGCCAGCAGTCTGGGACAGGGGACAGATACGCAGTATTTT. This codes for CASSLGQGTDTQYF.

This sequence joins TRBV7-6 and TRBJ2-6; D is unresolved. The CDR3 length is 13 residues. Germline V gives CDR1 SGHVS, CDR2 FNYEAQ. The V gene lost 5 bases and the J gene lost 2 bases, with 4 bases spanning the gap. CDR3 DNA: TGTGCCAGCAGCCCTACTGGGGCCAACGTCCTGACTTTC. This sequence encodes CASSPTGANVLTF.

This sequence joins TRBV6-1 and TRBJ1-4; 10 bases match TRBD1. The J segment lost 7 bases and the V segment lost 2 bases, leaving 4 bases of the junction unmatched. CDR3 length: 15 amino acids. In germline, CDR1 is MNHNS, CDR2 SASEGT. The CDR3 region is CASSESGTGVEKLFF. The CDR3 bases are TGTGCCAGCAGTGAATCCGGGACAGGGGTTGAAAAACTGTTTTTT.

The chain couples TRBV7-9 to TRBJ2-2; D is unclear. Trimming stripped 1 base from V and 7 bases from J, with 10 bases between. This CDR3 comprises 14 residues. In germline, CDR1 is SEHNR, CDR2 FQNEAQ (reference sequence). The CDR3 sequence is CASSLGLFSGELFF. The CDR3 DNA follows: TGTGCCAGCAGCTTAGGACTTTTCAGCGGGGAGCTGTTTTTT.

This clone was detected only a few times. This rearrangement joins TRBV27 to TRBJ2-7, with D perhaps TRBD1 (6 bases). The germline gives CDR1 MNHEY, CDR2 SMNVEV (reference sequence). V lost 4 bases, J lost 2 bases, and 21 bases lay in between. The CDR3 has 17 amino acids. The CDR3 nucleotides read TGTGCCAGCAGTTCCGGTAATTGGCGGACAGAGACCTACGAGCAGTACTTC. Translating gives CASSSGNWRTETYEQYF.

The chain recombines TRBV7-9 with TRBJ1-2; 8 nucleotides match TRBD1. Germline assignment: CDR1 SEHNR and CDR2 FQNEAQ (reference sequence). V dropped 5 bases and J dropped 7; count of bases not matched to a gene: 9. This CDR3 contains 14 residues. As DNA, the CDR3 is TGTGCCAGCAGCCCCTCTATCACAGGGGGTGGCTACACCTTC. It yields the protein CASSPSITGGGYTF.

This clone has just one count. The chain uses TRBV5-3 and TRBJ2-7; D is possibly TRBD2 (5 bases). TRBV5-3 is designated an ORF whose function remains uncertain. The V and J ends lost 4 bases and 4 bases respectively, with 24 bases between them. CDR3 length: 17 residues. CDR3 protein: CARSPAGELIQMYEQYF. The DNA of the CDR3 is TGTGCCAGAAGCCCCGCCGGGGAATTAATACAGATGTACGAGCAGTACTTC.

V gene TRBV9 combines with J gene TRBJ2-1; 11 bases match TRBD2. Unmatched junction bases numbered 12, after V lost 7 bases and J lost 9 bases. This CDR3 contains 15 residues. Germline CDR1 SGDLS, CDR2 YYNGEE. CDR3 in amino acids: CASSRQTSGIGEQFF. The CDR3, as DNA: TGTGCCAGCTCCCGACAGACTAGCGGGATCGGTGAGCAGTTCTTC.

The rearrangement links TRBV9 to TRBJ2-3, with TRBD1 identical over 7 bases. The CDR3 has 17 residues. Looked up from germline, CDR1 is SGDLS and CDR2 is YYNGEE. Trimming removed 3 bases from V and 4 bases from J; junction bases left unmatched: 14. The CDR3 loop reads CASSDGPTGSSADTQYF. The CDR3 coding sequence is TGTGCCAGCAGCGATGGGCCGACAGGGAGTAGCGCAGATACGCAGTATTTT.

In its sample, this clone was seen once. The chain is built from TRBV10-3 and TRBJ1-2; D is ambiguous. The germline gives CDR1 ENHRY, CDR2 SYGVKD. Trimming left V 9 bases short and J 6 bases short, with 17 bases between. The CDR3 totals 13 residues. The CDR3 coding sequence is TGTGCCATTTCTTCTGAGGCAGTGCATGGCTACACCTTC. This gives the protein CAISSEAVHGYTF.

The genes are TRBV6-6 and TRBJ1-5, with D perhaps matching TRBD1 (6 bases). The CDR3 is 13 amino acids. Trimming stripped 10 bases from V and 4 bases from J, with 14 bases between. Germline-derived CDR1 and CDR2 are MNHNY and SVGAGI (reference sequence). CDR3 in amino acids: CATTQGSNQPQHF. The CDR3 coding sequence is TGTGCCACTACACAGGGCTCGAATCAGCCCCAGCATTTT.

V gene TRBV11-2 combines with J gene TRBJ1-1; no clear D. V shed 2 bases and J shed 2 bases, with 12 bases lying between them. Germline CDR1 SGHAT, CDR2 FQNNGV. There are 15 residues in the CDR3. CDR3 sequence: CASSLLPTLNTEAFF. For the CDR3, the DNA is TGTGCCAGCAGCTTATTGCCGACTTTAAACACTGAAGCTTTCTTT.

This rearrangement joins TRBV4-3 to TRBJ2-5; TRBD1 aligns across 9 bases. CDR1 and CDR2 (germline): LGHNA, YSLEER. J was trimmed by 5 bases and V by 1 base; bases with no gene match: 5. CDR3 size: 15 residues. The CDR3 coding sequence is TGCGCCAGCAGCCAAGGGTACAGGGGGCAGGAGACCCAGTACTTC. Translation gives CASSQGYRGQETQYF.

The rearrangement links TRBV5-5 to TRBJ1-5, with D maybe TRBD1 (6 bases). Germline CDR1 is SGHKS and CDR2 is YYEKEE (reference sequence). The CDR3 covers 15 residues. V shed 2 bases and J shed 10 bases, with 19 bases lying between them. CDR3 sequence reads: CASSFGLGPRGPQHF. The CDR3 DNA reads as TGTGCCAGCAGCTTTGGGCTTGGGCCCAGGGGTCCCCAGCATTTT.

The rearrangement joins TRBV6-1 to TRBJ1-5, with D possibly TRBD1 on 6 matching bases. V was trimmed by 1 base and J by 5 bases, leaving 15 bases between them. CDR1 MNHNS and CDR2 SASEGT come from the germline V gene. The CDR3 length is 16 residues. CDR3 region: CASSEVVQGGDQPQHF. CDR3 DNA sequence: TGTGCCAGCAGTGAAGTCGTACAGGGTGGGGATCAGCCCCAGCATTTT.

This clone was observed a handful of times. CDR3 residues: CASSLRTGAYEQYF. CDR3 coding DNA: TGTGCCAGCAGCTTGAGGACAGGGGCCTACGAGCAGTACTTC. The V call is TRBV13, the J call TRBJ2-7; 9 nucleotides agree with TRBD1. V gave up 3 bases and J gave up 2 bases; unmatched junction bases: 2. CDR3 length: 14 residues. Germline V gene lookup returns CDR1 PRHDT and CDR2 FYEKMQ (reference sequence).

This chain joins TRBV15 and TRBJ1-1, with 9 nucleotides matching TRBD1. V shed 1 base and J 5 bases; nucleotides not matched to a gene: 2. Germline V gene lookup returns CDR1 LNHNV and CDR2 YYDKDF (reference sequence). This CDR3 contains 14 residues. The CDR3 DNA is TGTGCCACCAGCAGAGGACAGGGGGGGACTGAAGCTTTCTTT. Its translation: CATSRGQGGTEAFF.

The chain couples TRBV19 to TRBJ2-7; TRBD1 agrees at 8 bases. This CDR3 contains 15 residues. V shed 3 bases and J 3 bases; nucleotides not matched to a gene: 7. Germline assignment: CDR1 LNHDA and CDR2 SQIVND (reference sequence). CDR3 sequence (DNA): TGTGCCAGTAGTATTGGGACAGGTATAAGCTACGAGCAGTACTTC. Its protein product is CASSIGTGISYEQYF. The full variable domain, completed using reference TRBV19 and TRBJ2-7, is DGGITQSPKYLFRKEGQNVTLSCEQNLNHDAMYWYRQDPGQGLRLIYYSQIVNDFQKGDIAEGYSVSREKKESFPLTVTSAQKNPTAFYLCASSIGTGISYEQYFGPGTRLTVT.

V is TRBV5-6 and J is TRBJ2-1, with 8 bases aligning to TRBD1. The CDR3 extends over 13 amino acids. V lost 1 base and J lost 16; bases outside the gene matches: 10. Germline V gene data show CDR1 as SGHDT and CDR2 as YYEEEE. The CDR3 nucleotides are TGTGCCAGCAGCTTGCTGGTGGGGGACAGGCAATTCTTC. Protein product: CASSLLVGDRQFF. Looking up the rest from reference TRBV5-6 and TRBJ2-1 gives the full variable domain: DAGVTQSPTHLIKTRGQQVTLRCSPKSGHDTVSWYQQALGQGPQFIFQYYEEEERQRGNFPDRFSGHQFPNYSSELNVNALLLGDSALYLCASSLLVGDRQFFGPGTRLTVL.

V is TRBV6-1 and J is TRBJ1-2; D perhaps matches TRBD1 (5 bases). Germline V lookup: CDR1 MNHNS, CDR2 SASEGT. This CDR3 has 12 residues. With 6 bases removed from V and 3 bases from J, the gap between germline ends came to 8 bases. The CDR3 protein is CASSDRYYGYTF. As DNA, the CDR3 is TGTGCCAGCAGCGACAGATACTATGGCTACACCTTC.

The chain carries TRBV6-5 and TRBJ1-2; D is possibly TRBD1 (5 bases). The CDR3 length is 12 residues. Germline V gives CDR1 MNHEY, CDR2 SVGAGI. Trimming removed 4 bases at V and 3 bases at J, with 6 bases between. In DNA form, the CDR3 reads TGTGCCAGCAGTTCGACAGACTATGGCTACACCTTC. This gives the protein CASSSTDYGYTF.

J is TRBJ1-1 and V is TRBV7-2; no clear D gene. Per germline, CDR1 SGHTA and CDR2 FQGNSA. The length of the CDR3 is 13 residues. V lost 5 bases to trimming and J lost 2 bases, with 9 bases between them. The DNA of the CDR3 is TGTGCCAGCAGCCTTCAGATAAACACTGAAGCTTTCTTT. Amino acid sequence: CASSLQINTEAFF.

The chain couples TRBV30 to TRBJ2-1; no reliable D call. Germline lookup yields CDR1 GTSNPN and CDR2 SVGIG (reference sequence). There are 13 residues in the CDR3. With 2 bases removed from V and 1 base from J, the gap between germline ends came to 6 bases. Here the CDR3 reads CAWSSRSYNEQFF. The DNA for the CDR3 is TGTGCCTGGAGTTCGCGGTCCTACAATGAGCAGTTCTTC.

In DNA, the CDR3 is TGTGCCAGCAGTTTCGCTAGCGGGAGTGATGAGCAGTTCTTC. Its translation is CASSFASGSDEQFF. This chain uses TRBV27 with TRBJ2-1; TRBD2 matches at 10 bases. Germline V gene data show CDR1 as MNHEY and CDR2 as SMNVEV (reference sequence). J gave up 8 bases and V 3 bases, and 4 bases lay outside the gene matches. The CDR3 consists of 14 residues.

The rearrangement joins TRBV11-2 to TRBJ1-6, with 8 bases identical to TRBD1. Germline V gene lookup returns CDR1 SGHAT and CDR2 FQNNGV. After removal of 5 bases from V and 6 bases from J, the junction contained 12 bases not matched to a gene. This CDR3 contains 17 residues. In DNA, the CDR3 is TGTGCCAGCAGCGACCTACTGACAGGGGCTGTTAATTCACCCCTCCACTTT. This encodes CASSDLLTGAVNSPLHF.

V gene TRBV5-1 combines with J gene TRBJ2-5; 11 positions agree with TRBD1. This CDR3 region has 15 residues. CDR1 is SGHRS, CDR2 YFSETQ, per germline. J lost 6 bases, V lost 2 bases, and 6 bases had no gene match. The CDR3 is CASSLGQGAPQTQYF. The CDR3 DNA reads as TGCGCCAGCAGCTTAGGACAGGGGGCCCCGCAGACCCAGTACTTC.

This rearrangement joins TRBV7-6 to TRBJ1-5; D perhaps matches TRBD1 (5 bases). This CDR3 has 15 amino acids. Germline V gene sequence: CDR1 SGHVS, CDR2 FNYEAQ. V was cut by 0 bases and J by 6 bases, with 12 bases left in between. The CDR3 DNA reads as TGTGCCAGCAGCTTAGCTGTGGGGCAGGGTCAGCCCCAGCATTTT. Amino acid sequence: CASSLAVGQGQPQHF.

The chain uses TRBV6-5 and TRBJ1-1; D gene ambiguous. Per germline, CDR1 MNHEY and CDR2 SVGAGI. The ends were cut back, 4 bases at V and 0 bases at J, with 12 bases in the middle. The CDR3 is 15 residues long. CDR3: CASSSHGGMNTEAFF. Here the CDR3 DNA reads TGTGCCAGCAGTTCTCATGGCGGTATGAACACTGAAGCTTTCTTT.

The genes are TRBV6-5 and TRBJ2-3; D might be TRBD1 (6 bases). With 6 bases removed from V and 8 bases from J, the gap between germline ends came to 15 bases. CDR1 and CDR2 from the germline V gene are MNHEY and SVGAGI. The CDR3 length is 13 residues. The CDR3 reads CASSYPGAGTQYF. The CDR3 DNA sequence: TGTGCCAGCAGCTATCCAGGGGCCGGTACGCAGTATTTT.